The 21 T cell receptor beta chains given below trace back to one sample, sequenced in a study of read filtering for tumor transcriptome and immune sequencing. The library was built from approximately 400 ng RNA with molecular barcoded adaptors for alpha/delta and beta/gamma chains. A single record per CDR3 protein comes from TCRdb applying MiXCR to the reads. The sample carries about 45,000 distinct CDR3 sequences, roughly 20% recorded once. The source material was a population of CD138-negative cells sorted from bone marrow. These receptors all come from a donor older than 35 with multiple myeloma.

In this sample, this clonotype turned up many times. This chain uses TRBV7-9 with TRBJ2-6; D unresolved. Trimming took 6 bases from V and 0 from J, leaving 9 bases between them. CDR1 SEHNR and CDR2 FQNEAQ come from the germline V gene (reference sequence). The CDR3 length is 15 residues. This CDR3 is CASSIKGSGANVLTF. The CDR3 nucleotides read TGTGCCAGCAGTATCAAGGGCTCTGGGGCCAACGTCCTGACTTTC. Supplemented by reference TRBV7-9 and TRBJ2-6, the full variable domain reads DTGVSQNPRHKITKRGQNVTFRCDPISEHNRLYWYRQTLGQGPEFLTYFQNEAQLEKSRLLSDRFSAERPKGSFSTLEIQRTEQGDSAMYLCASSIKGSGANVLTFGAGSRLTVL.

In its sample, this clonotype was seen many times. This chain uses TRBV3-2 with TRBJ2-5; the table names TRBD1, a call not compared with the DNA. TRBV3-2 is shown as a pseudogene. The CDR3 totals 12 residues. For the CDR3, the DNA is TGTGCCACAGGGGGGGGGCTGGAGACCCAGTACTTC. It codes for CATGGGLETQYF.

V and J are TRBV6-5 and TRBJ2-6; a weak D match, TRBD1 (6 bases). The ends were cut back, 4 bases at V and 7 bases at J, with 17 bases in the middle. Germline CDR1 is MNHEY and CDR2 is SVGAGI. The CDR3 spans 16 residues. The chain's CDR3 is CASSSFRGKQANVLTF. Written as DNA, the CDR3 is TGTGCCAGCAGTTCTTTTAGGGGGAAACAAGCCAACGTCCTGACTTTC.

This clonotype was counted ten times or more. The chain combines TRBV12-3 or TRBV12-4 with TRBJ2-3; tentatively, D is TRBD2 (6 bases). The germline V and J ends were trimmed by 5 bases and 5 bases, with 11 bases remaining between them. CDR3 length equals 13 residues. The CDR3 loop is CASSLRDLDTQYF. CDR3 sequence (DNA): TGTGCCAGCAGTCTTCGGGACTTAGATACGCAGTATTTT.

At least ten counts were recorded for this clonotype. This chain uses TRBV7-9 with TRBJ2-3; the D gene is possibly TRBD1 (6 bases). V lost 5 bases and J lost 2, with 17 bases in between. Per the germline V gene, CDR1 is SEHNR and CDR2 is FQNEAQ (reference sequence). This CDR3 has 16 amino acids. Written as DNA, the CDR3 is TGTGCCAGCAGCCCCTGGGTGGGGGCAAACACAGATACGCAGTATTTT. Protein product: CASSPWVGANTDTQYF.

V usage is TRBV2 and J usage is TRBJ2-5; maybe TRBD2 (5 bases). The CDR3 contains 15 residues. Germline V gives CDR1 SNHLY, CDR2 FYNNEI. V was clipped by 6 bases and J by 4 bases, with 18 bases between them. CDR3 DNA sequence: TGTGCCAGCAGGACGGACTCTGCTGGTTTAGAGACCCAGTACTTC. Translating it yields CASRTDSAGLETQYF.

As regards this clonotype: This may arise from a read error, as a much more abundant clone is one base away. The gene calls are TRBV5-1 and TRBJ2-1, with D possibly TRBD1 on 6 matching bases. The germline V gene encodes CDR1 SGHRS and CDR2 YFSETQ. CDR3 length equals 15 residues. CDR3 nucleotide sequence: TGCGCCGGCAGCAGTATGACAGGAATTGGAAGTGAGCAGTTCTTC. It encodes CAGSSMTGIGSEQFF.

At least ten counts were recorded for this clonotype. The chain combines TRBV18 with TRBJ1-1; D is unclear. Per the germline V gene, CDR1 is KGHSH and CDR2 is LQKENI. The CDR3 contains 13 residues. Trimming left V 2 bases short and J 3 bases short, with 7 bases between. CDR3 loop: CASSPIQDTEAFF. For the CDR3, the DNA is TGTGCCAGCTCACCAATCCAGGACACTGAAGCTTTCTTT.

This clonotype was found a few times. This rearrangement joins TRBV14 to TRBJ1-2; D not resolved. The ends were cut back, 3 bases at V and 4 bases at J, with 15 bases in the middle. The CDR3 is 15 amino acids. In germline, CDR1 is SGHDN, CDR2 FVKESK. The CDR3 DNA reads as TGTGCCAGCAGCCAGGAAGCGGGCAGCCTCTATGGCTACACCTTC. This gives the protein CASSQEAGSLYGYTF.

This clonotype has at least ten counts. The chain has TRBV29-1 and TRBJ2-7; D is uncertain. V lost 0 bases and J lost 6, with 9 bases in between. The CDR3 is 12 amino acids. Germline V gene lookup returns CDR1 SQVTM and CDR2 ANQGSEA. The CDR3 coding sequence is TGCAGCGTTGAAGATGAGCCCCGCGAGCAGTACTTC. Protein sequence: CSVEDEPREQYF.

This rearrangement joins TRBV30 to TRBJ2-3; D call uncertain. Deletions cut 0 bases from V and 6 bases from J, with 10 bases between. The length of the CDR3 is 13 residues. CDR1 is GTSNPN, CDR2 SVGIG, per germline (reference sequence). CDR3 region: CAWSVKSRDTQYF. DNA for the CDR3: TGTGCCTGGAGTGTAAAAAGCAGGGATACGCAGTATTTT.

Worth noting for this clonotype: It is likely a read error: a sequence one base away is far more abundant. The CDR3 end shows no conserved phenylalanine or tryptophan, and so a read error is likely. The gene calls are TRBV4-2 and TRBJ2-1; D is unclear. V gave up 4 bases and J gave up 4 bases, with 11 bases separating them. The CDR3 sequence is 14 residues long. Germline loops: CDR1 LGHNA, CDR2 YNFKEQ. The CDR3 is CASSLLTRYNEQFL. CDR3 coding DNA: TGTGCCAGCAGCCTTTTGACCCGGTACAATGAGCAGTTCCTC.

V gene TRBV29-1 combines with J gene TRBJ1-1; 10 nucleotides match TRBD1. The CDR3 has 13 residues. With 6 bases clipped from V and 7 bases from J, the junction kept 8 bases outside the gene matches. Germline CDR1 reads SQVTM; CDR2 reads ANQGSEA. The CDR3 nucleotides read TGCAGCGTACCCGGACAGGGGGTTGATGAAGCTTTCTTT. Translated, it gives CSVPGQGVDEAFF.

This clonotype was recorded many times. J is TRBJ2-5 and V is TRBV15; a possible D gene is TRBD1 (6 bases). CDR1 LNHNV and CDR2 YYDKDF come from the germline V gene (reference sequence). The CDR3 loop spans 12 amino acids. The V and J ends lost 6 bases and 3 bases respectively, with 8 bases between them. The CDR3 spells CATRSGEETQYF. CDR3 coding DNA: TGTGCCACCAGGTCAGGGGAAGAGACCCAGTACTTC.

This clonotype was seen repeatedly, ten times or more. The chain is built from TRBV20-1 and TRBJ2-7; 10 positions agree with TRBD2. The J segment lost 3 bases and the V segment lost 0 bases, leaving 5 bases of the junction unmatched. This CDR3 region has 15 residues. The germline V gene has CDR1 DFQATT and CDR2 SNEGSKA (reference sequence). As DNA, the CDR3 is TGCAGTGCTAGAGATCGCGGGACTAGCGACTACGAGCAGTACTTC. Translation gives CSARDRGTSDYEQYF.

In this sample, this clonotype turned up many times. This chain joins TRBV7-2 and TRBJ2-5; unclear D gene. Germline V gene data show CDR1 as SGHTA and CDR2 as FQGNSA. CDR3 length equals 13 residues. Trimming took off 2 bases at V and 3 bases at J, with 7 bases between the two ends. DNA for the CDR3: TGTGCCAGCAGCTTAAACCTGGAAGAGACCCAGTACTTC. This gives the protein CASSLNLEETQYF.

The chain is built from TRBV20-1 and TRBJ2-3, with D perhaps assigned TRBD1 or TRBD2 (7 bases each). The germline CDR1 and CDR2 sequences are DFQATT and SNEGSKA (reference sequence). The length of the CDR3 is 16 residues. Trimming took off 0 bases at V and 0 bases at J, with 13 bases between the two ends. The CDR3 DNA reads as TGCAGTGCTAGAGATGGGAGGGGGCAGAGCACAGATACGCAGTATTTT. This encodes CSARDGRGQSTDTQYF.

Of note for this clonotype: A read error may explain this, as a much larger clone is one base away. The CDR3, as DNA: TGTGCCAGCAGCCTACACTCAACAGATACGCGGTATTTT. As protein: CASSLHSTDTRYF. This chain uses TRBV7-6 with TRBJ2-3; D call uncertain. The CDR3 spans 13 residues. Germline CDR1 is SGHVS and CDR2 is FNYEAQ.

This clonotype was seen many times. The chain recombines TRBV19 with TRBJ2-7; 9 bases map to TRBD2. The CDR3 sequence is 13 residues long. With V trimmed by 6 bases and J by 7 bases, 7 bases remained unmatched. Per the germline V gene, CDR1 is LNHDA and CDR2 is SQIVND (reference sequence). The CDR3 is CASSLGLASEQYF. In nucleotides, the CDR3 is TGTGCCAGTAGCCTCGGACTAGCGAGTGAGCAGTACTTC.

This clonotype was seen repeatedly, ten times or more. V usage is TRBV3-1 and J usage is TRBJ1-4; D remains ambiguous. Trimming took off 0 bases at V and 0 bases at J, with 5 bases between the two ends. The CDR3 loop spans 15 amino acids. Germline lookup yields CDR1 LGHDT and CDR2 YNNKEL (reference sequence). In DNA, the CDR3 is TGTGCCAGCAGCCAAGATCCGGCAACTAATGAAAAACTGTTTTTT. The encoded protein is CASSQDPATNEKLFF.

This clonotype has a count of ten or more. The chain joins TRBV3-1 to TRBJ2-2; 7 bases align to TRBD1. Germline assignment: CDR1 LGHDT and CDR2 YNNKEL (reference sequence). V gave up 1 base and J gave up 5 bases; unmatched junction bases: 4. CDR3 length: 15 residues. The CDR3: CASSQGTGETGELFF. The CDR3 DNA reads as TGTGCCAGCAGCCAAGGGACAGGAGAGACCGGGGAGCTGTTTTTT.